This TCR beta chain was retrieved from a study of blood T cell repertoires in COVID-19. Study context: T cells, B-cell-depleted T cells, or PBMCs supplied cDNA or gDNA.

As handled by the study authors: Amplified reference gene primers provided the basis for estimating nucleated cell counts. Produced via immunoSEQ multiplex PCR; TCRdb's table is partial and in-frame only. The DNA gave D and trimming, while V, J and clone size come from that table. Altogether roughly 250,000 clones are present, around 83% being singletons, with the ten largest covering around 11%. The CDR3 length is 14 residues. The V and J ends lost 4 bases and 2 bases, in that order; junction bases with no gene match: 4. Germline V gene lookup returns CDR1 LNHDA and CDR2 SQIVND (reference sequence).

V gene TRBV19 combines with J gene TRBJ1-1; 7 nucleotides line up with TRBD1. This clonotype originated in a woman in her sixties with active or convalescent COVID-19. Material: peripheral blood. For the CDR3, the DNA is TGTGCCAGTAGTACTGGGACAGTAAACACTGAAGCTTTCTTT. It encodes CASSTGTVNTEAFF. Together with reference TRBV19 and TRBJ1-1, the CDR3 gives the full variable domain: DGGITQSPKYLFRKEGQNVTLSCEQNLNHDAMYWYRQDPGQGLRLIYYSQIVNDFQKGDIAEGYSVSREKKESFPLTVTSAQKNPTAFYLCASSTGTVNTEAFFGQGTRLTVV.